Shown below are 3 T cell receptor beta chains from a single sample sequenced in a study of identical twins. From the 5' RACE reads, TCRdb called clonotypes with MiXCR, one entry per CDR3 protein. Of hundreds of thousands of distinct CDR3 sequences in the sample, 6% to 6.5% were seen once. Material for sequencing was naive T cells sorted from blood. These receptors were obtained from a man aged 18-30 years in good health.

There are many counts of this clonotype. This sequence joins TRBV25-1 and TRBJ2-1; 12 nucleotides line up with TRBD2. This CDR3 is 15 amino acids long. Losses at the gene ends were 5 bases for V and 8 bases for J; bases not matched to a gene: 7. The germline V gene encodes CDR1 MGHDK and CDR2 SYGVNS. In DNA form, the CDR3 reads TGTGCCAGCAGTCCTGGACTAGCGGGAAGGTATGAGCAGTTCTTC. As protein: CASSPGLAGRYEQFF.

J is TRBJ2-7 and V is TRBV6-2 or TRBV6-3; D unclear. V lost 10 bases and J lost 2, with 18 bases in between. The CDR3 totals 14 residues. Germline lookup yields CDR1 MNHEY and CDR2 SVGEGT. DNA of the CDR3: TGTGCCACCGCTTCGAACGGCTCTCCCTACGAGCAGTACTTC. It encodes CATASNGSPYEQYF.

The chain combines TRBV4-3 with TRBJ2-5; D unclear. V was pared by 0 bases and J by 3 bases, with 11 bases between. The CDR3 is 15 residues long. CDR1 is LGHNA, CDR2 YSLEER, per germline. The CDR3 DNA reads TGCGCCAGCAGCCAAGAGGGGAACGGCAAAGAGACCCAGTACTTC. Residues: CASSQEGNGKETQYF.